The next 11 T cell receptor beta chains were all read from a single sample in a study of T cells in Graves' hyperthyroidism and ophthalmopathy. RNA transcripts yielded amplified TCR beta CDR3 regions. TCR CDR3 underwent first-round RT-PCR with the HTBI primer set. A single record per CDR3 protein comes from TCRdb applying MiXCR to the multiplex PCR reads. The data show about 270,000 distinct CDR3 sequences, about 20% seen once. Source material: blood. These receptors came from a young man with Graves' ophthalmopathy.

The CDR3 DNA reads TGTGCCAGCAGCGTAGGTGGAGGGAGCTATGGCTACACCTTC. As protein: CASSVGGGSYGYTF. The V and J genes are TRBV9 and TRBJ1-2; D uncertain. The V end lost 0 bases, the J end lost 4 bases, and 10 bases lay between the germline ends. The germline V gene encodes CDR1 SGDLS and CDR2 YYNGEE. The CDR3 runs to 14 residues.

This clonotype showed up just a few times. The chain couples TRBV5-4 to TRBJ2-6; maybe TRBD1 (5 bases). This CDR3 contains 15 residues. Trimming removed 2 bases from V and 4 bases from J, with 10 bases in between. Germline CDR1 and CDR2: SGHNT and YYREEE (reference sequence). The CDR3 region has the DNA TGTGCCAGCAGCTTTCCAGGGTCCGGGGCCAACGTCCTGACTTTC. Encoded protein: CASSFPGSGANVLTF. Combining the CDR3 with reference TRBV5-4 and TRBJ2-6 gives the whole variable domain ETGVTQSPTHLIKTRGQQVTLRCSSQSGHNTVSWYQQALGQGPQFIFQYYREEENGRGNFPPRFSGLQFPNYSSELNVNALELDDSALYLCASSFPGSGANVLTFGAGSRLTVL.

This clonotype appeared a few times. This chain connects TRBV7-9 to TRBJ2-2, with a weak D call TRBD2 (6 bases). The CDR3 consists of 16 residues. Germline-derived CDR1 and CDR2 are SEHNR and FQNEAQ (reference sequence). Trimming took 5 bases from V and 0 from J, leaving 13 bases between them. CDR3 region: CASSRLESANTGELFF. Written as DNA, the CDR3 is TGTGCCAGCAGCAGACTAGAGAGCGCGAACACCGGGGAGCTGTTTTTT. The entire variable domain, with the rest obtained from reference TRBV7-9 and TRBJ2-2, is as follows: DTGVSQNPRHKITKRGQNVTFRCDPISEHNRLYWYRQTLGQGPEFLTYFQNEAQLEKSRLLSDRFSAERPKGSFSTLEIQRTEQGDSAMYLCASSRLESANTGELFFGEGSRLTVL.

This clonotype was detected many times. This chain connects TRBV11-3 to TRBJ1-1; tentative D call: TRBD1 (5 bases). The germline gives CDR1 SGHNT, CDR2 YENEEA. Trimming pared 5 bases from V and 1 base from J, leaving 17 bases between. The CDR3 covers 16 residues. This CDR3 is CASSPEGTRWNTEAFF. The CDR3 coding sequence is TGTGCCAGCAGCCCCGAAGGGACCCGATGGAACACTGAAGCTTTCTTT.

The CDR3 loop reads CSAAGAGAFYNEQFF. CDR3 DNA: TGCAGTGCCGCTGGCGCGGGGGCCTTCTACAATGAGCAGTTCTTC. The rearrangement uses TRBV20-1 and TRBJ2-1; TRBD2 is a possible D gene (7 bases). Trimming cost V 6 bases and J 3 bases, with 18 bases left between them. CDR3 size: 15 residues. Germline V gene data show CDR1 as DFQATT and CDR2 as SNEGSKA (reference sequence).

Notes on this clonotype: The conserved phenylalanine or tryptophan is not found at the CDR3 terminus, so this likely reflects a read error. This chain uses TRBV11-2 with TRBJ2-3, with unresolved D. The ends were cut back, 5 bases at V and 2 bases at J, with 14 bases in the middle. CDR3 length: 15 amino acids. Germline values: CDR1 SGHAT, CDR2 FQNNGV. CDR3 sequence (DNA): TGTGCCAGCAGCCCAAGTGGGGTGGACACAGATACGCAGTATTCT. It specifies CASSPSGVDTDTQYS.

This chain joins TRBV12-3 or TRBV12-4 and TRBJ1-5; D is unclear. Trimming shortened V by 3 bases and J by 4 bases, and 7 bases separated the two germline ends. This CDR3 has 13 residues. CDR3 DNA sequence: TGTGCCAGCAGTTTTGAGGAGAATCAGCCCCAGCATTTT. Translating gives CASSFEENQPQHF.

This clonotype was detected many times. This rearrangement joins TRBV2 to TRBJ1-1, with 7 bases identical to TRBD1. V gave up 5 bases and J gave up 3 bases; unmatched junction bases: 9. Germline lookup yields CDR1 SNHLY and CDR2 FYNNEI. The CDR3 is 15 amino acids. The CDR3 reads CASSLTGVGDTEAFF. DNA for the CDR3: TGTGCCAGCAGTCTAACAGGGGTGGGAGACACTGAAGCTTTCTTT.

Comments on this clonotype: Given a much more abundant clone one base away, this may be a read error. The chain links TRBV5-4 to TRBJ2-4, with TRBD2 as a possible D gene (6 bases). CDR1 is SGHNT, CDR2 YYREEE, per germline (reference sequence). V lost 4 bases and J lost 5, with 25 bases in between. The CDR3 is 18 amino acids. DNA of the CDR3: TGTGCCAGCAGCCAAGGCCCCGGGACTCGACTTGGTCAAAACATTCAGTACTTC. It encodes CASSQGPGTRLGQNIQYF.

This clonotype was recorded at least ten times. The chain uses TRBV20-1 and TRBJ1-1; D might be TRBD1 (5 bases). V shed 3 bases and J shed 8 bases, with 10 bases lying between them. The CDR3 sequence is 11 residues long. Per the germline V gene, CDR1 is DFQATT and CDR2 is SNEGSKA (reference sequence). CDR3 region: CSARGVMEAFF. DNA for the CDR3: TGCAGTGCTAGGGGGGTGATGGAAGCTTTCTTT.

The genes are TRBV7-2 and TRBJ1-5; D remains unclear. CDR1 is SGHTA and CDR2 is FQGNSA in the germline V gene. The CDR3 runs to 13 residues. Trimming cost V 4 bases and J 9 bases, with 13 bases left between them. The CDR3 region has the DNA TGTGCCAGCAGCTCGCTGAGAGGGAGGCCCCAGCATTTT. Translating gives CASSSLRGRPQHF.